One and the same sample provided the 4 T cell receptor beta chains below, sequenced in a study of PD-L1 blockade in urothelial cancer. TCRdb's table, derived via immunoSEQ multiplex PCR, lists solely in-frame clones and lacks some. Among 95,000 to 130,000 clones, 80% to 90% were seen once, and the ten largest hold over 1.5%. Specified time point: peripheral blood 6 weeks after treatment start. The source was PBMCs, collected around atezolizumab (anti-PD-L1) treatment. Receptors were obtained from a man in his 60s with urothelial cancer.

The rearrangement uses TRBV28 and TRBJ1-2; maybe TRBD1 (5 bases). Germline CDR1 MDHEN, CDR2 SYDVKM. CDR3 length: 16 residues. Trimming removed 2 bases from V and 4 bases from J, with 17 bases in between. DNA of the CDR3: TGTGCCAGCAGTTTACCCACGACAGAAAGTTTCTATGGCTACACCTTC. Translating it yields CASSLPTTESFYGYTF.

The chain has TRBV9 and TRBJ2-2; D uncertain. There are 13 residues in the CDR3. V lost 0 bases and J lost 3, with 3 bases in between. CDR1 is SGDLS and CDR2 is YYNGEE in the germline V gene. The DNA for the CDR3 is TGTGCCAGCAGCGTAGCGGACACCGGGGAGCTGTTTTTT. Translated: CASSVADTGELFF.

This clone has a single count. The chain carries TRBV2 and TRBJ2-7, with 7 bases fitting TRBD1. The CDR3 covers 12 residues. CDR1 and CDR2 from the germline V gene are SNHLY and FYNNEI. The junction had 5 bases not matched to a gene; V was cut back by 6 bases and J by 6 bases. DNA of the CDR3: TGTGCCAGCAGGAGACAGGGTTCCGAGCAGTACTTC. It specifies CASRRQGSEQYF. Using reference TRBV2 and TRBJ2-7 for the parts outside the CDR3, the full variable domain is EPEVTQTPSHQVTQMGQEVILRCVPISNHLYFYWYRQILGQKVEFLVSFYNNEISEKSEIFDDQFSVERPDGSNFTLKIRSTKLEDSAMYFCASRRQGSEQYFGPGTRLTVT.

This clone came up a few times. The chain is built from TRBV7-2 and TRBJ2-3, with 10 nucleotides matching TRBD1. Trimming removed 5 bases from V and 4 bases from J; junction bases left unmatched: 6. Germline assignment: CDR1 SGHTA and CDR2 FQGNSA. CDR3 length: 15 residues. The CDR3 region is CASSPRDRGADTQYF. As DNA, the CDR3 is TGTGCCAGCAGCCCCCGGGACAGGGGTGCAGATACGCAGTATTTT.